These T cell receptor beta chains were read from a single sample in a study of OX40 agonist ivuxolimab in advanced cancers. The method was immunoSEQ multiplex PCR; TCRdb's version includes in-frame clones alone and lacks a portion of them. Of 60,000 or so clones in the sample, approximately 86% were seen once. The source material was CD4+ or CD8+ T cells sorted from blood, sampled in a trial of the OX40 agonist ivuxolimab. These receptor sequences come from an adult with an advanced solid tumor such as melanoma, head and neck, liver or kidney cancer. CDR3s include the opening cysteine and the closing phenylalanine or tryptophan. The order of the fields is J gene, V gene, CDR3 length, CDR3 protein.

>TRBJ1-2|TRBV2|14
CASIYQGRVYGYTF
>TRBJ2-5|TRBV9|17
CASSVAPEAGGQETQYF
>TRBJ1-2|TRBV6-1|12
CASSYRVEGYTF
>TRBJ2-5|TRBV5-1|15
CASSTGQAEEETQYF
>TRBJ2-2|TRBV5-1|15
CASSRGQGDGGELFF
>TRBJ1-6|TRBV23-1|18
CASSRGGLPSSYNSPLHF
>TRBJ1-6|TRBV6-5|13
CASSPGLRSPLHF
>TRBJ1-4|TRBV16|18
CASSQSAGAREGNEKLFF
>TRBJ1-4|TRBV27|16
CASSFEGAATNEKLFF
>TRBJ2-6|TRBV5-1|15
CASSPTGTGANVLTF
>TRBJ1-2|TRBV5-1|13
CASSLSGGSGYTF
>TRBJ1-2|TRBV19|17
CASSMDRGPLANYGYTF
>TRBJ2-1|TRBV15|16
CATSRGRTSSYNEQFF
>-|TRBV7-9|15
CASSLPGTEHYEQYF
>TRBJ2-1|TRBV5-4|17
CASRASGGDSSYNEQFF
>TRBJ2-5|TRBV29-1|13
CSVDPAYSGTQYF
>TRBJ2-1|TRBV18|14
CASSPGTLNNEQFF
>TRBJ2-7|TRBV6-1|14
CASSVDRLTYEQYF
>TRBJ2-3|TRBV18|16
CASSPRSRQNTDTQYF
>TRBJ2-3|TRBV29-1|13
CSVSGTYTDTQYF
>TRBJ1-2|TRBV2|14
CARIARTYTGGYTF
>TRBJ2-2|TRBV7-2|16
CASSLGLMRNTGELFF
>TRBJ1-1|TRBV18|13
CASSSGQGAEAFF
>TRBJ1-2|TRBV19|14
CASSMGQGVYGYTF
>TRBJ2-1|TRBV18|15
CASSNPAQVYNEQFF
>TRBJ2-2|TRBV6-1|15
CASTPGLVTTGELFF
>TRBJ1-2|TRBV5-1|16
CASSPFSQGSGHGYTF
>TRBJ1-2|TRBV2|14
CASSGPAGAVGYTF
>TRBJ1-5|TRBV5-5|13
CASRGSRSQPQHF
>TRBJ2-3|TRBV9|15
CASSAGTSTRDTQYF
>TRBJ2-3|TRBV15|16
CATSSGTSGGTDTQYF
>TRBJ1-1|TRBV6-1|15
CASSEPGHVNTEAFF
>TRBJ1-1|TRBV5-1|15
CASSFRAAANTEAFF
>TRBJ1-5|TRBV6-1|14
CASTGGYSNQPQHF
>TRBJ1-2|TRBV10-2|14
CASKDLPLFYGYTF
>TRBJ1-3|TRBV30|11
CAWTRGNTIYF
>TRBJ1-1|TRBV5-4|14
CASSLEFRSTEAFF
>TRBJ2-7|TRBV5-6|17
CASSLGGRGLGAYEQYF
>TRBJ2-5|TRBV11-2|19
CASSSSSGLAGVTEETQYF
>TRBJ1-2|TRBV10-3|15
CAISGVGQQEYGYTF
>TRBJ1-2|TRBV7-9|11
CASSTLYGYTF
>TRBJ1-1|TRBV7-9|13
CASSMLTHTEAFF
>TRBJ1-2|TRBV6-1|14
CASSESKGNYGYTF
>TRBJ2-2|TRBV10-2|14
CASSVPPGTGELFF
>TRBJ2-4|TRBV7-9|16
CASSSLGEGTKNIQYF
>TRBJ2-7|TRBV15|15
CATSTSTGASYEQYF